What follows describes a single TCR beta chain. The antigen is unknown. Assay: immunoSEQ multiplex PCR; the TCRdb copy retains only in-frame clones and omits some. The repertoire holds just over 80,000 clones, 90% seen once, with around 6% in the top ten. These data are taken from a study of T cell responses to AZD1222 COVID-19 vaccine. General study points: Mapped onto spike, vaccine-associated CD4 TCRs spanned it and were dominant at 160-218 and 743-854. Increases in Spike-specific TCR breadth and depth were seen after two AZD1222 doses.

The input for sequencing was peripheral blood, taken on day 0 of AZD1222 vaccination. This TCR was recovered from an adult in good health.

The CDR3 coding sequence is TGTGCCAGCAGTTTGATGGGCGTCAACTATGGCTACACCTTC. It encodes CASSLMGVNYGYTF. This chain joins TRBV28 and TRBJ1-2; the D is unclear. V lost 3 bases to trimming and J lost 2 bases, with 10 bases between them. CDR3 length equals 14 residues. From germline, CDR1 is MDHEN and CDR2 SYDVKM.